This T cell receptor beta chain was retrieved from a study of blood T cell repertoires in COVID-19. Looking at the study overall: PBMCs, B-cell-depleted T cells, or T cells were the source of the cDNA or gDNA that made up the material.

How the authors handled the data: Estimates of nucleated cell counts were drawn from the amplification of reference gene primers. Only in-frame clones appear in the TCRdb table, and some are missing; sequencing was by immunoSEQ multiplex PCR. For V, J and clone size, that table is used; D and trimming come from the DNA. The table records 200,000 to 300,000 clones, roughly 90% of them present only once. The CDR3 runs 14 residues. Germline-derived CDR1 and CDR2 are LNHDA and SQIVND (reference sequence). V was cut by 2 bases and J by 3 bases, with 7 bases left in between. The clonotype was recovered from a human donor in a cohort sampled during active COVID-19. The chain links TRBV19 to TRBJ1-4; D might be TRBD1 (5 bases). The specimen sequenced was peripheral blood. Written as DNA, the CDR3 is TGTGCCAGTAGTATACAGGGTTCTAATGAAAAACTGTTTTTT. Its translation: CASSIQGSNEKLFF.